This TCR beta chain was identified during a study of blood T cell repertoires in COVID-19. Repertoires were generated with immunoSEQ multiplex PCR, while TCRdb's copy carries only in-frame clones and drops some. The sample lists roughly 260,000 clones, 87% seen once, with around 6% in the top ten. The CDR3 totals 14 residues. J lost 5 bases, V lost 6 bases, and 7 bases had no gene match. CDR1 is MDHEN, CDR2 SYDVKM, per germline. Sequenced material: PBMCs or T cells enriched from blood (not recorded which). This clonotype originated in a woman aged 30 to 39 with acute COVID-19. V and J are TRBV28 and TRBJ1-2; 9 bases agree with TRBD1. For the CDR3, the DNA is TGTGCCAGCAGGAAGGTCGGGACAGGGTATGGCTACACCTTC. It specifies CASRKVGTGYGYTF.